This T cell receptor beta chain was sequenced for a study of T cells in localized non-small cell lung cancer. Overall study findings and caveats: Adjacent uninvolved lung had the highest clonality, suggesting focused antigen responses.

V lost 5 bases and J lost 8, with 18 bases in between. Germline assignment: CDR1 SGHNT and CDR2 YENEEA. CDR3 length: 14 amino acids. Notes on this clone: Its antigen is currently unknown.

Sequencing used immunoSEQ multiplex PCR; TCRdb keeps in-frame clones, though not all of them. The sample contains about 1,300 clones, about 25% of which appear only once. This clonotype was sampled from a man aged 35 to 70 with stage II squamous cell lung carcinoma. The V gene is TRBV11-3, the J gene TRBJ1-2; a weak D match, TRBD1 (5 bases). Here the sequenced sample was lung tumor tissue, taken before any cancer treatment. This CDR3 reads CASSPSPGQGGYTF. The CDR3 nucleotides are TGTGCCAGCAGCCCATCCCCTGGGCAGGGAGGCTACACCTTC.